Shown below are 22 T cell receptor beta chains from a single sample sequenced in a study of identical twins. TCRdb called the 5' RACE reads again in MiXCR, with one record for every CDR3 protein. There are about 660,000 distinct CDR3 sequences in the sample; over 8.5% occur only once, and roughly 0.97% lies in the top ten. These data were also filed under a second study, of yellow fever vaccine responses in identical twins.

Sequences were obtained from PBMCs. The receptor set was obtained from a woman under 30 in good health.

CDR3 in amino acids: CASTFSDRGSYEQYF. In nucleotides, the CDR3 is TGTGCCAGTACATTTTCGGACAGGGGAAGTTACGAGCAGTACTTC. The V gene is TRBV19, the J gene TRBJ2-7, with 9 nucleotides matching TRBD1. CDR1 and CDR2 from the germline V gene are LNHDA and SQIVND (reference sequence). The CDR3 has 15 residues. Trimming at V came to 7 bases and at J to 4 bases, leaving 11 bases not matched to a gene.

The V and J genes are TRBV6-2 or TRBV6-3 and TRBJ2-6, with TRBD2 as a possible D gene (5 bases). CDR1 MNHEY and CDR2 SVGEGT come from the germline V gene. The CDR3 contains 18 residues. V dropped 3 bases and J dropped 1 base, with 16 bases sitting between them. The CDR3 protein is CASSYSDEVLSGANVLTF. Here the CDR3 DNA reads TGTGCCAGCAGTTATAGCGACGAAGTTTTGTCTGGGGCCAACGTCCTGACTTTC.

J is TRBJ2-1 and V is TRBV10-3; 8 positions agree with TRBD2. CDR1 is ENHRY and CDR2 is SYGVKD in the germline V gene. The CDR3 consists of 13 residues. Trimming cost V 9 bases and J 4 bases; bases outside gene matches: 5. Here the CDR3 DNA reads TGTGCCATGAGCGGGAGAGAATACAATGAGCAGTTCTTC. It is translated as CAMSGREYNEQFF.

CDR3 DNA: TGTGCCAGCAGCCGCTTGACATGGGGGGACTCAACTAATGAAAAACTGTTTTTT. It translates to CASSRLTWGDSTNEKLFF. The chain links TRBV4-2 to TRBJ1-4; D might be TRBD1 (5 bases). This CDR3 has 18 residues. The germline V and J ends were trimmed by 4 bases and 0 bases, with 18 bases remaining between them. CDR1 and CDR2 from the germline V gene are LGHNA and YNFKEQ.

In its sample, this clonotype was seen many times. The chain recombines TRBV3-1 with TRBJ2-3; D is uncertain. V shed 0 bases and J shed 8 bases, with 18 bases lying between them. CDR3 length equals 16 residues. CDR1 LGHDT and CDR2 YNNKEL come from the germline V gene (reference sequence). The CDR3 sequence: CASSQDVPRSFGTQYF. For the CDR3, the DNA is TGTGCCAGCAGCCAAGATGTCCCTAGATCATTCGGTACGCAGTATTTT.

Many counts were recorded for this clonotype. The chain recombines TRBV14 with TRBJ2-7, with TRBD1 as a possible D gene (5 bases). This CDR3 is built from 13 residues. V was pared by 3 bases and J by 3 bases, with 9 bases between. Germline CDR1 SGHDN, CDR2 FVKESK. Written as DNA, the CDR3 is TGTGCCAGCAGCCAGTGGGGCAGCTACGAGCAGTACTTC. It translates to CASSQWGSYEQYF.

This clonotype has more than one count but fewer than ten. V usage is TRBV6-5 and J usage is TRBJ2-1; TRBD2 is a possible D gene (6 bases). Germline V gene lookup returns CDR1 MNHEY and CDR2 SVGAGI. CDR3 length: 15 residues. With 2 bases removed from V and 7 bases from J, the gap between germline ends came to 15 bases. CDR3 sequence: CASSYVGLATNEQFF. The CDR3 coding sequence is TGTGCCAGCAGTTACGTAGGTCTAGCGACGAATGAGCAGTTCTTC.

In its sample, this clonotype was seen a few times. This chain links TRBV12-3 or TRBV12-4 with TRBJ1-1; TRBD1 is a possible D gene (6 bases). This CDR3 contains 14 residues. V was trimmed by 6 bases and J by 4 bases, leaving 15 bases between them. CDR3 residues: CASSHRETITEAFF. The CDR3 DNA reads as TGTGCCAGCAGCCACAGGGAAACGATCACTGAAGCTTTCTTT.

The V call is TRBV24-1, the J call TRBJ2-3; 9 bases are shared with TRBD1. The V and J ends lost 12 bases and 2 bases, in that order; junction bases with no gene match: 8. This CDR3 region has 14 residues. Germline V gene data show CDR1 as KGHDR and CDR2 as SFDVKD. CDR3 sequence (DNA): TGTGCCGTACAGGGGGCGAGACCCACAGATACGCAGTATTTT. Amino acids: CAVQGARPTDTQYF.

The rearrangement uses TRBV6-1 and TRBJ2-7; D unclear. V shed 8 bases and J shed 3 bases, with 14 bases lying between them. Per germline, CDR1 MNHNS and CDR2 SASEGT. The CDR3 is 13 residues long. This CDR3 is CASESLLDYEQYF. CDR3 nucleotide sequence: TGTGCCAGCGAAAGCCTCCTGGACTACGAGCAGTACTTC.

This clonotype was detected only a few times. The J gene is TRBJ2-1, the V gene TRBV3-1; 8 positions agree with TRBD2. With V trimmed by 10 bases and J by 4 bases, 6 bases remained unmatched. CDR1 LGHDT and CDR2 YNNKEL come from the germline V gene (reference sequence). This CDR3 spans 13 amino acids. This chain's CDR3 is CANGGAAYNEQFF. The CDR3 nucleotides read TGTGCCAACGGGGGGGCCGCATACAATGAGCAGTTCTTC.

In this sample, this clonotype turned up many times. The chain joins TRBV2 to TRBJ2-3; no definite D call. The germline CDR1 and CDR2 sequences are SNHLY and FYNNEI. The CDR3 contains 14 residues. V was cut by 5 bases and J by 6 bases, with 15 bases left in between. The CDR3 region has the DNA TGTGCCAGCAGTTTAAGTTGGCCTTTCGATACGCAGTATTTT. Protein sequence: CASSLSWPFDTQYF.

Only a few counts were recorded for this clonotype. The chain has TRBV2 and TRBJ1-2; D is unclear. V lost 7 bases to trimming and J lost 4 bases, with 16 bases between them. The CDR3 loop spans 14 amino acids. From germline, CDR1 is SNHLY and CDR2 FYNNEI. CDR3 DNA sequence: TGTGCCAGCATTATAGATGCGCAAAGCTATGGCTACACCTTC. It codes for CASIIDAQSYGYTF.

The chain is built from TRBV5-6 and TRBJ2-1; 8 bases match TRBD1. Losses at the gene ends were 4 bases for V and 9 bases for J; bases not matched to a gene: 9. Looked up from germline, CDR1 is SGHDT and CDR2 is YYEEEE. This CDR3 has 14 amino acids. The CDR3 protein is CASSGDRTGTEQFF. The CDR3 DNA reads as TGTGCCAGCAGCGGTGACAGGACAGGGACTGAGCAGTTCTTC. The full variable domain, in which reference TRBV5-6 and TRBJ2-1 provide the parts outside the CDR3, is DAGVTQSPTHLIKTRGQQVTLRCSPKSGHDTVSWYQQALGQGPQFIFQYYEEEERQRGNFPDRFSGHQFPNYSSELNVNALLLGDSALYLCASSGDRTGTEQFFGPGTRLTVL.

The table lists this clonotype with a few counts. This chain connects TRBV9 to TRBJ2-1; the match to TRBD2 covers 12 bases. The J segment lost 7 bases and the V segment lost 0 bases, leaving 5 bases of the junction unmatched. In germline, CDR1 is SGDLS, CDR2 YYNGEE. The CDR3 extends over 16 amino acids. The CDR3 sequence is CASSVDPSGGGNEQFF. The CDR3 DNA is TGTGCCAGCAGCGTAGACCCTAGCGGGGGGGGAAATGAGCAGTTCTTC. Using reference TRBV9 and TRBJ2-1 for the parts outside the CDR3, the full variable domain is DSGVTQTPKHLITATGQRVTLRCSPRSGDLSVYWYQQSLDQGLQFLIQYYNGEERAKGNILERFSAQQFPDLHSELNLSSLELGDSALYFCASSVDPSGGGNEQFFGPGTRLTVL.

This clonotype was detected ten times or more. The rearrangement links TRBV10-3 to TRBJ1-3; D is ambiguous. The V gene's germline CDR1 is ENHRY and CDR2 SYGVKD. The germline V and J ends were trimmed by 8 bases and 7 bases, with 12 bases remaining between them. The CDR3 spans 12 residues. CDR3 in DNA: TGTGCCATCTGGACCGCATGGAACACCATATATTTT. This gives the protein CAIWTAWNTIYF.

This clonotype came up a few times. The chain employs TRBV12-3 or TRBV12-4 and TRBJ2-7; 10 bases fit TRBD2. The CDR3 runs 16 residues. V lost 5 bases to trimming and J lost 0 bases; unmatched junction nucleotides: 7. CDR3: CASSGSLAGYSYEQYF. CDR3 coding DNA: TGTGCCAGCAGTGGATCACTAGCGGGATACTCCTACGAGCAGTACTTC.

The V gene is TRBV29-1, the J gene TRBJ2-2; 9 nucleotides match TRBD2. CDR3 length: 14 amino acids. Losses at the gene ends were 7 bases for V and 7 bases for J; bases not matched to a gene: 10. Germline loops: CDR1 SQVTM, CDR2 ANQGSEA. Written as DNA, the CDR3 is TGCAGCGCTGCCCATGGACTAGCGAGCGGGGAGCTGTTTTTT. Residues: CSAAHGLASGELFF.

This clonotype was found many times. This rearrangement joins TRBV7-9 to TRBJ1-2, with TRBD1 matching 9 bases. The germline gives CDR1 SEHNR, CDR2 FQNEAQ (reference sequence). The V gene end was trimmed by 5 bases and the J gene end by 4 bases; junction bases not matched to a gene: 2. This CDR3 has 13 amino acids. CDR3 DNA: TGTGCCAGCAGCCAGGACAGGGGCTATGGCTACACCTTC. This translates into CASSQDRGYGYTF.

This clonotype was seen only a few times. The V and J genes are TRBV11-3 and TRBJ2-7; perhaps TRBD2 as D (6 bases). V lost 3 bases and J 7 bases, leaving 13 bases between the germline ends. CDR1 is SGHNT, CDR2 YENEEA, per germline. The length of the CDR3 is 13 residues. The CDR3 bases are TGTGCCAGCAGCTTTATAGCCGGGGGTGAGCAGTACTTC. It yields the protein CASSFIAGGEQYF.

The chain has TRBV15 and TRBJ2-7; a possible D gene is TRBD2 (6 bases). Trimming stripped 0 bases from V and 2 bases from J, with 11 bases between. CDR1 and CDR2 (germline): LNHNV, YYDKDF (reference sequence). The CDR3 covers 15 residues. Written as DNA, the CDR3 is TGTGCCACCAGCAGAGATGGGAGGTCCCCCTACGAGCAGTACTTC. It yields the protein CATSRDGRSPYEQYF.

There are many counts of this clonotype. This chain connects TRBV4-2 to TRBJ2-3, with TRBD2 matching over 7 bases. The V and J ends lost 4 bases and 2 bases, in that order; junction bases with no gene match: 9. Per germline, CDR1 LGHNA and CDR2 YNFKEQ. The CDR3 loop spans 16 amino acids. For the CDR3, the DNA is TGTGCCAGCAGCCGAGAGCCTCTAGCGGACACAGATACGCAGTATTTT. This translates into CASSREPLADTDTQYF.